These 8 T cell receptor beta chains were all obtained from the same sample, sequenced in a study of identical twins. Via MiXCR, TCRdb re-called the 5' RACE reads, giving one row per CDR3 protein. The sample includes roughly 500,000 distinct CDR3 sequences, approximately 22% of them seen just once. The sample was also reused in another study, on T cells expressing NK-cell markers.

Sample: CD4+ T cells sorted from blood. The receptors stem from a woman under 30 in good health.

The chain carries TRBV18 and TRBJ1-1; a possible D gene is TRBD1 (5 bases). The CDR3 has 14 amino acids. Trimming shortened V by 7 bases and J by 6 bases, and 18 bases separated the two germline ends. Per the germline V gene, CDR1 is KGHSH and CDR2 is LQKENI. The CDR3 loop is CASYAHVGQPEAFF. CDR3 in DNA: TGTGCCAGCTATGCCCACGTAGGACAACCTGAAGCTTTCTTT. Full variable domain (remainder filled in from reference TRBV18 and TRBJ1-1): NAGVMQNPRHLVRRRGQEARLRCSPMKGHSHVYWYRQLPEEGLKFMVYLQKENIIDESGMPKERFSAEFPKEGPSILRIQQVVRGDSAAYFCASYAHVGQPEAFFGQGTRLTVV.

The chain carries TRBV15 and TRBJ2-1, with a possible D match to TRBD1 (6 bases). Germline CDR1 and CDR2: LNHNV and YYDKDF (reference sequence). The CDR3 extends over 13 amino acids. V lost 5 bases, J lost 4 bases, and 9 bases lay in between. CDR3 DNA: TGTGCCACCAGCGGGGACAAATACAATGAGCAGTTCTTC. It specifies CATSGDKYNEQFF. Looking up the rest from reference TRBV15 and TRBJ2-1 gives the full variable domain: DAMVIQNPRYQVTQFGKPVTLSCSQTLNHNVMYWYQQKSSQAPKLLFHYYDKDFNNEADTPDNFQSRRPNTSFCFLDIRSPGLGDTAMYLCATSGDKYNEQFFGPGTRLTVL.

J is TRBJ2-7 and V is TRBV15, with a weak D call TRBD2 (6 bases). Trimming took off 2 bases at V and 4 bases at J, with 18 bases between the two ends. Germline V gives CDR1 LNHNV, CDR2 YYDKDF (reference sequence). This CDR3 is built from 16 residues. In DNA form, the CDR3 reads TGTGCCACCAGCAGATTCGGAGGAGGGTACGGGTACGAGCAGTACTTC. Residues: CATSRFGGGYGYEQYF.

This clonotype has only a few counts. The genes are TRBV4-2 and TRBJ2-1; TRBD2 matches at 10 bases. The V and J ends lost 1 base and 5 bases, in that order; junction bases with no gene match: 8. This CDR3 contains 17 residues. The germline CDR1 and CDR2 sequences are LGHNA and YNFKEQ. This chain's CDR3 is CASSQGQALAGDNEQFF. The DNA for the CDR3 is TGTGCCAGCAGCCAAGGTCAAGCGCTAGCGGGGGACAATGAGCAGTTCTTC.

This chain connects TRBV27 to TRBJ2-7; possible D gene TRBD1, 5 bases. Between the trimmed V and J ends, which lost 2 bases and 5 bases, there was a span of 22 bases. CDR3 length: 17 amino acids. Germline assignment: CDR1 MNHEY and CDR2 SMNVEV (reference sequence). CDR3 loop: CASSLQLPGQGTDEQYF. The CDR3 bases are TGTGCCAGCAGTTTACAATTGCCTGGGCAGGGAACGGACGAGCAGTACTTC.

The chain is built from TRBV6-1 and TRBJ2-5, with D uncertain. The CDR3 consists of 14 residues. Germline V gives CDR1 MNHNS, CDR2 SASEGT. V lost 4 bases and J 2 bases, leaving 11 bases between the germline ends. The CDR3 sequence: CASSVSANQETQYF. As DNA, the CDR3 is TGTGCCAGCAGTGTTTCAGCAAATCAAGAGACCCAGTACTTC.

CDR3 in DNA: TGTGCCAGCACCAGGATGGGTCAGCCCCAGCATTTT. Protein product: CASTRMGQPQHF. The chain recombines TRBV2 with TRBJ1-5, with D unclear. Per the germline V gene, CDR1 is SNHLY and CDR2 is FYNNEI. The CDR3 sequence is 12 residues long. V lost 7 bases, J lost 6 bases, and 10 bases lay in between.

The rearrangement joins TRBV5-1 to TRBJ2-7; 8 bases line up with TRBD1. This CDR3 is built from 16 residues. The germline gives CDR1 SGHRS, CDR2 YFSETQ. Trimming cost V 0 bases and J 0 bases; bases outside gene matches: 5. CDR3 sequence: CASSLVGQVASYEQYF. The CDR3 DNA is TGCGCCAGCAGCTTGGTGGGACAGGTGGCCTCCTACGAGCAGTACTTC.